This TCR beta chain was sequenced during a study of blood T cell repertoires in COVID-19. Study summary: The study drew acute and convalescent COVID-19 samples from the United States, Italy and Spain. Nucleic acid was either cDNA or gDNA, and it came from T cells, B-cell-depleted T cells, or PBMCs.

As originally analysed: For nucleated cells, counts were estimated from reference gene primer amplification. Profiled with immunoSEQ multiplex PCR; TCRdb holds only in-frame clones, not every one. V, J and clone size are taken as reported in that table, and D and trimming were inferred from the DNA itself. The table shows roughly 150,000 clones, with 70% to 90% occurring only once. This clone occurred once. Other nucleotide sequences in the sample specify the same CDR3. Germline CDR1 reads SGHRS; CDR2 reads YFSETQ. CDR3 length: 15 residues. Trimming at V came to 2 bases and at J to 0 bases, leaving 0 bases not matched to a gene.

The sequenced sample consisted of peripheral blood. The source is a woman older than 75 with COVID-19, enrolled during active disease. The chain is built from TRBV5-1 and TRBJ2-1; 9 bases fit TRBD2. CDR3 nucleotide sequence: TGCGCCAGCAGCTTACTAGCGGGCTCCTACAATGAGCAGTTCTTC. Protein: CASSLLAGSYNEQFF.